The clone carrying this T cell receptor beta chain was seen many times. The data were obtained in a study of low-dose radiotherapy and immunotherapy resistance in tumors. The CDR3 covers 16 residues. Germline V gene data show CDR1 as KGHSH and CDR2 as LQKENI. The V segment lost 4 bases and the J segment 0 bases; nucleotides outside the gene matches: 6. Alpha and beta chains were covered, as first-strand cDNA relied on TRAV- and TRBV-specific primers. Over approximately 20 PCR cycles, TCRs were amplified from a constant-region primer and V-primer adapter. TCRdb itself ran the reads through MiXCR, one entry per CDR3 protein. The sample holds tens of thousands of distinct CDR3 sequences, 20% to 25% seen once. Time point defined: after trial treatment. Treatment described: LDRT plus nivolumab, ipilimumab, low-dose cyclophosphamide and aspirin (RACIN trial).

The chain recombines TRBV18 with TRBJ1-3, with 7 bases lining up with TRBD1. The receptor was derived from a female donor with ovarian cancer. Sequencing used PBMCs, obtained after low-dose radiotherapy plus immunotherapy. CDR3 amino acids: CASSLGQRLSGNTIYF. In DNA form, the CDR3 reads TGTGCCAGCTCACTGGGACAGAGACTCTCTGGAAACACCATATATTTT.